One and the same sample provided the 10 T cell receptor beta chains below, sequenced in a study of blood T cells in healthy people across ages (dated by TCRdb to between 2014 and 2016). Library preparation used 5' RACE. Instrument on record: Illumina HiSeq 2500. A second roughly 6 to 12 cycle PCR used a sample-barcoded 5' primer and a J-beta primer mix. Starting from the raw public reads, TCRdb applied fastp trimming at Q25, assembled clones with MiXCR and retained in-frame beta chains. Rows merge per CDR3 protein into single entries with the most common DNA and genes. For this sample there are some 1.7 million distinct CDR3 sequences; 25% to 30% appear just once. The top ten hold about 7.7% of the sample. Sequencing was done on a sample of blood. Receptor source: a woman aged 25 to 39 in good health.

The chain uses TRBV20-1 and TRBJ2-3; D gene uncertain. In germline, CDR1 is DFQATT, CDR2 SNEGSKA (reference sequence). There are 9 residues in the CDR3. Trimming removed 5 bases at V and 4 bases at J, with 1 base between. The DNA for the CDR3 is TGCAGTGCTTCAGATACGCAGTATTTT. Its protein is CSASDTQYF.

This clonotype was counted only a few times. J is TRBJ2-3 and V is TRBV7-2; no clear D. Germline CDR1 SGHTA, CDR2 FQGNSA. V lost 1 base, J lost 6 bases, and 14 bases lay in between. The CDR3 is made up of 15 amino acids. The CDR3 is CASSLGRPSGDTQYF. CDR3 DNA: TGTGCCAGCAGCTTAGGCCGTCCGTCCGGGGATACGCAGTATTTT.

J is TRBJ2-5 and V is TRBV20-1; D uncertain. The CDR3 contains 15 residues. V dropped 0 bases and J dropped 0 bases, with 11 bases sitting between them. Germline-derived CDR1 and CDR2 are DFQATT and SNEGSKA (reference sequence). The CDR3 loop is CSARDFRGNQETQYF. The CDR3 DNA sequence: TGCAGTGCTAGAGATTTCAGAGGAAACCAAGAGACCCAGTACTTC.

This clonotype was seen ten or more times. The chain joins TRBV20-1 to TRBJ2-1; 7 bases map to TRBD1. CDR1 is DFQATT and CDR2 is SNEGSKA in the germline V gene (reference sequence). V gave up 4 bases and J gave up 6 bases; unmatched junction bases: 9. This CDR3 contains 14 residues. CDR3 protein: CSATTGVRGNEQFF. The CDR3 DNA follows: TGCAGTGCTACCACAGGGGTGAGAGGCAATGAGCAGTTCTTC.

The chain combines TRBV29-1 with TRBJ1-5; D unclear. The V gene lost 0 bases and the J gene lost 3 bases, with 6 bases spanning the gap. The CDR3 has 13 amino acids. Germline V CDR1 and CDR2: SQVTM, ANQGSEA. The CDR3 DNA reads as TGCAGCGTTGAAGAAAATCCCAATCAGCCCCAGCATTTT. Translated, it gives CSVEENPNQPQHF.

The chain uses TRBV6-5 and TRBJ2-4; 9 nucleotides match TRBD1. The CDR3 loop spans 12 amino acids. CDR1 MNHEY and CDR2 SVGAGI come from the germline V gene. Unmatched junction bases numbered 6, after V lost 11 bases and J lost 7 bases. Here the CDR3 reads CACTGTGNIQYF. DNA of the CDR3: TGTGCCTGCACCGGGACAGGGAACATTCAGTACTTC.

The sample holds a few counts of this clonotype. The rearrangement links TRBV6-5 to TRBJ2-5, with D hard to call. The CDR3 length is 15 residues. V dropped 6 bases and J dropped 5 bases, with 19 bases sitting between them. Germline CDR1 and CDR2: MNHEY and SVGAGI. The CDR3 loop is CASSVRKRLRETQYF. The CDR3 DNA is TGTGCCAGCAGCGTTCGCAAGCGTCTTCGGGAGACCCAGTACTTC.

This clonotype has only a few counts. The V gene is TRBV10-3, the J gene TRBJ2-7, with 10 bases identical to TRBD1. The DNA end favors TRBJ2-5, so the J call may be wrong. The CDR3 is 15 residues long. CDR1 is ENHRY and CDR2 is SYGVKD in the germline V gene. The CDR3 sequence: CAISESGTGEETQYF. The DNA for the CDR3 is TGTGCCATCAGTGAGTCCGGGACAGGGGAGGAGACCCAGTACTTC.

This chain connects TRBV27 to TRBJ2-3, with TRBD1 matching 7 bases. V gave up 5 bases and J gave up 4 bases; unmatched junction bases: 12. CDR1 is MNHEY, CDR2 SMNVEV, per germline (reference sequence). The CDR3 has 16 residues. This CDR3 is CASSLGQEIGPDTQYF. CDR3 coding DNA: TGTGCCAGCAGTCTCGGACAGGAGATAGGCCCAGATACGCAGTATTTT.

This clonotype was picked up a small number of times. Relative to the germline gene, one junction end is altered; a read error may explain this. The V call is TRBV18, the J call TRBJ2-7, with 8 bases fitting TRBD2. Germline assignment: CDR1 KGHSH and CDR2 LQKENI. The CDR3 is 15 amino acids. This CDR3 is CASSPSITSGYEQYF. CDR3 DNA: TGCGCCAGCTCACCATCGATTACTAGCGGTTACGAGCAGTACTTC. Complete variable domain (other parts from reference TRBV18 and TRBJ2-7): NAGVMQNPRHLVRRRGQEARLRCSPMKGHSHVYWYRQLPEEGLKFMVYLQKENIIDESGMPKERFSAEFPKEGPSILRIQQVVRGDSAAYFCASSPSITSGYEQYFGPGTRLTVT.